Each of the 8 T cell receptor beta chains below was sequenced from the same sample in a study of shared clonotypes between healthy human individuals. Libraries were prepared by immunoSEQ multiplex PCR; TCRdb keeps only in-frame clonotypes and omits some of them. The table has over a million clones, around 97% seen once. Sequencing used naive CD4+ T cells sorted from blood. As to subset: CD45RA+ positively selected. The receptor set was obtained from a man aged 25 to 40 in good health.

The chain recombines TRBV28 with TRBJ2-7, with TRBD2 as a possible D gene (5 bases). The CDR3 is 16 residues long. V gave up 7 bases and J gave up 1 base, with 20 bases separating them. The germline gives CDR1 MDHEN, CDR2 SYDVKM. CDR3 sequence (DNA): TGTGCCAGCACCCCCCTCGGAGGACCCACTTCCTACGAGCAGTACTTC. Translation gives CASTPLGGPTSYEQYF.

The chain carries TRBV5-4 and TRBJ2-7, with a possible D match to TRBD2 (6 bases). Trimming shortened V by 4 bases and J by 0 bases, and 11 bases separated the two germline ends. This CDR3 has 14 residues. CDR1 is SGHNT, CDR2 YYREEE, per germline (reference sequence). As DNA, the CDR3 is TGTGCCAGCAGCCCCGCGGGGAGCTCCTACGAGCAGTACTTC. It yields the protein CASSPAGSSYEQYF. Variable domain in full (rest from reference TRBV5-4 and TRBJ2-7): ETGVTQSPTHLIKTRGQQVTLRCSSQSGHNTVSWYQQALGQGPQFIFQYYREEENGRGNFPPRFSGLQFPNYSSELNVNALELDDSALYLCASSPAGSSYEQYFGPGTRLTVT.

The chain employs TRBV5-1 and TRBJ2-2, with 11 bases identical to TRBD2. Germline assignment: CDR1 SGHRS and CDR2 YFSETQ. After removal of 2 bases from V and 6 bases from J, the junction contained 9 bases not matched to a gene. The CDR3 length is 17 residues. The CDR3 is CASSFLGRTSGSGELFF. CDR3 nucleotides: TGCGCCAGCAGCTTCCTTGGACGGACTAGCGGGTCCGGGGAGCTGTTTTTT.

The chain is built from TRBV7-9 and TRBJ2-2, with TRBD1 matching over 9 bases. The germline V gene has CDR1 SEHNR and CDR2 FQNEAQ (reference sequence). The junction had 8 bases not matched to a gene; V was cut back by 2 bases and J by 4 bases. The CDR3 is 17 amino acids. Here the CDR3 DNA reads TGTGCCAGCAGCTTAAACCGGGACAGGGTCGGCACCGGGGAGCTGTTTTTT. It encodes CASSLNRDRVGTGELFF. Together with reference TRBV7-9 and TRBJ2-2, the CDR3 gives the full variable domain: DTGVSQNPRHKITKRGQNVTFRCDPISEHNRLYWYRQTLGQGPEFLTYFQNEAQLEKSRLLSDRFSAERPKGSFSTLEIQRTEQGDSAMYLCASSLNRDRVGTGELFFGEGSRLTVL.

In this sample, this clone turned up once. The chain employs TRBV5-4 and TRBJ2-6; D is possibly TRBD1 (6 bases). Germline assignment: CDR1 SGHNT and CDR2 YYREEE (reference sequence). The CDR3 consists of 15 residues. V was pared by 2 bases and J by 1 base, with 7 bases between. The CDR3 sequence is CASSFRGSGANVLTF. The CDR3 coding sequence is TGTGCCAGCAGCTTCAGGGGTTCTGGGGCCAACGTCCTGACTTTC.

This chain links TRBV28 with TRBJ1-4; TRBD1 is a possible D gene (5 bases). The length of the CDR3 is 16 residues. Germline values: CDR1 MDHEN, CDR2 SYDVKM. V lost 1 base, J lost 0 bases, and 9 bases lay in between. CDR3 loop: CASSLSMGATNEKLFF. The CDR3 coding sequence is TGTGCCAGCAGTTTATCAATGGGGGCAACTAATGAAAAACTGTTTTTT.

The genes are TRBV7-6 and TRBJ1-1; D possibly corresponds to TRBD1 (6 bases). Germline V gives CDR1 SGHVS, CDR2 FNYEAQ. The CDR3 totals 14 residues. Trimming cost V 2 bases and J 1 base, with 8 bases left between them. CDR3 DNA sequence: TGTGCCAGCAGCTTACAGGGGCAGAACACTGAAGCTTTCTTT. This encodes CASSLQGQNTEAFF.

The rearrangement joins TRBV2 to TRBJ2-5, with D uncertain. Germline CDR1 is SNHLY and CDR2 is FYNNEI. The CDR3 runs to 11 residues. Trimming removed 1 base from V and 14 bases from J, with 11 bases in between. DNA for the CDR3: TGTGCCAGCAGTGAAGAGGTTGGGTGTTACTTC. This sequence encodes CASSEEVGCYF. Supplemented by reference TRBV2 and TRBJ2-5, the full variable domain reads EPEVTQTPSHQVTQMGQEVILRCVPISNHLYFYWYRQILGQKVEFLVSFYNNEISEKSEIFDDQFSVERPDGSNFTLKIRSTKLEDSAMYFCASSEEVGCYFGPGTRLLVL.